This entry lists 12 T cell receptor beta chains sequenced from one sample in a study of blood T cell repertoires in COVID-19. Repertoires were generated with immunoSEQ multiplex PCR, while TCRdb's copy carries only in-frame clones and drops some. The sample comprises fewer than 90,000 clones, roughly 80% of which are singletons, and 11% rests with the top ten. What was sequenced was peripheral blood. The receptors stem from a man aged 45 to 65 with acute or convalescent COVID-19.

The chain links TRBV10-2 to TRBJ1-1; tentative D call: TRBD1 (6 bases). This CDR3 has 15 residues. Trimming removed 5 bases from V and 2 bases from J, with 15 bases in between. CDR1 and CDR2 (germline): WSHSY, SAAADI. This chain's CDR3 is CASSKTGHFNTEAFF. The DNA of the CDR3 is TGCGCCAGCAGTAAAACGGGACATTTTAACACTGAAGCTTTCTTT.

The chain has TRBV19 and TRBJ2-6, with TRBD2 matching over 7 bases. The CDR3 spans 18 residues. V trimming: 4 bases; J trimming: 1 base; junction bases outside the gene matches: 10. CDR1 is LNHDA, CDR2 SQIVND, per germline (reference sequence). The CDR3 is CASSTGRSGESGANVLTF. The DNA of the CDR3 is TGTGCCAGTAGTACAGGTCGGAGCGGGGAATCTGGGGCCAACGTCCTGACTTTC.

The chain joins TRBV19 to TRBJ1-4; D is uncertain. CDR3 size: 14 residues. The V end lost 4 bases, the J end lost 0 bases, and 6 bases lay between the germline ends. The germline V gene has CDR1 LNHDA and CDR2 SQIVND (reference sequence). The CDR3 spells CASSTSATNEKLFF. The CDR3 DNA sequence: TGTGCCAGTAGTACCAGCGCAACTAATGAAAAACTGTTTTTT.

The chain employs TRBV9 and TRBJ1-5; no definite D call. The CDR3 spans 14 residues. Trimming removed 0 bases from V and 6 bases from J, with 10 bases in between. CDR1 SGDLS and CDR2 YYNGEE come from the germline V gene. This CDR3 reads CASSVEYYGQPQHF. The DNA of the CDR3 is TGTGCCAGCAGCGTAGAGTATTACGGTCAGCCCCAGCATTTT. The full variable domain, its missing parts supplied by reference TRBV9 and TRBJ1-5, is DSGVTQTPKHLITATGQRVTLRCSPRSGDLSVYWYQQSLDQGLQFLIQYYNGEERAKGNILERFSAQQFPDLHSELNLSSLELGDSALYFCASSVEYYGQPQHFGDGTRLSIL.

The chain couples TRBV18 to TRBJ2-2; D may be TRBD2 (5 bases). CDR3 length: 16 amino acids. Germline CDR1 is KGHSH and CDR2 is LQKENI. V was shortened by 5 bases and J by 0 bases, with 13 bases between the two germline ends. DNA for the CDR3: TGTGCCAGCTCATACCTACTAGTGACGAACACCGGGGAGCTGTTTTTT. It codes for CASSYLLVTNTGELFF.

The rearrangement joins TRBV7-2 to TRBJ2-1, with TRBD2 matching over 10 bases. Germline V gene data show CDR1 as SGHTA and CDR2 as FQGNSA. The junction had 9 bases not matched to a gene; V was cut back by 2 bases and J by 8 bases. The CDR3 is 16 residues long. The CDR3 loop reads CASSLQASGSGDEQFF. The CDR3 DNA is TGTGCCAGCAGCTTACAAGCTAGCGGGAGTGGGGATGAGCAGTTCTTC.

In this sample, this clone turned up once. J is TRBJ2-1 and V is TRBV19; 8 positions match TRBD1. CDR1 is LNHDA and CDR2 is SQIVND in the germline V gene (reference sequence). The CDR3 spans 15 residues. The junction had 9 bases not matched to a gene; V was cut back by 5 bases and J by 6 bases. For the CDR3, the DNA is TGTGCCAGTAGTTCAGCCTCACAGGGGGGCAATGAGCAGTTCTTC. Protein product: CASSSASQGGNEQFF.

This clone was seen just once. This chain's CDR3 is CASSLLNRDKGTEAFF. CDR3 sequence (DNA): TGTGCCAGCAGCTTATTGAACAGGGACAAGGGCACTGAAGCTTTCTTT. J is TRBJ1-1 and V is TRBV7-9; the D gene is possibly TRBD1 (6 bases). Trimming removed 2 bases from V and 4 bases from J, with 17 bases in between. Germline CDR1 and CDR2: SEHNR and FQNEAQ (reference sequence). This CDR3 region has 16 residues.

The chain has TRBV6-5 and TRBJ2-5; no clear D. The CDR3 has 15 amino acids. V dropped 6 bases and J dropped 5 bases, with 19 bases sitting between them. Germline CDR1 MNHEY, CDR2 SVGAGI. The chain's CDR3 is CASRPGWRIRETQYF. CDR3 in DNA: TGTGCCAGCAGGCCCGGGTGGAGAATCCGCGAGACCCAGTACTTC.

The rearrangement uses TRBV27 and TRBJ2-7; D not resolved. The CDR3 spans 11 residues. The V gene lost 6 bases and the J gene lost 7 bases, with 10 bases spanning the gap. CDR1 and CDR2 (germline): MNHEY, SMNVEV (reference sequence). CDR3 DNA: TGTGCCAGCAGGGGTCGGGTTGAGCAGTACTTC. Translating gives CASRGRVEQYF.

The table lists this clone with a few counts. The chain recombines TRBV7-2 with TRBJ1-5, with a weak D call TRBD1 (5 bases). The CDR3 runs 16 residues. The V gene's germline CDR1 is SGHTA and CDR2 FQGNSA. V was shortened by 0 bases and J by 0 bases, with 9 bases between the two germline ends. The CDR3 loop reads CASSLAAGYSNQPQHF. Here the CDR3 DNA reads TGTGCCAGCAGCTTAGCGGCAGGGTATAGCAATCAGCCCCAGCATTTT.

The CDR3 DNA reads as TGTGCCAGCAGCGACACAGGGACGGGGGAGCTGTTTTTT. It translates to CASSDTGTGELFF. V usage is TRBV5-5 and J usage is TRBJ2-2; D is possibly TRBD1 (6 bases). The CDR3 spans 13 residues. Germline loops: CDR1 SGHKS, CDR2 YYEKEE (reference sequence). The V end lost 4 bases, the J end lost 8 bases, and 12 bases lay between the germline ends.